The 11 T cell receptor beta chains listed next were all sequenced from one sample in a study of T cells in Graves' hyperthyroidism and ophthalmopathy (dated by TCRdb to about 2019). The library was generated by multiplex PCR. Instrument on record: Illumina HiSeq 2000. Amplification of TCR beta CDR3 regions was carried out from RNA transcripts. The TCR CDR3 was subjected to a first round of RT-PCR using the HTBI primer set and the Qiagen OneStep RT-PCR kit. TCRdb trimmed public reads at Q25 via fastp, called clones via MiXCR and kept in-frame beta chains. Duplicate CDR3 protein sequences are folded into a single record with the most common DNA and genes. The sample has approximately 30,000 distinct CDR3 sequences on record, approximately 50% of them singletons. Clones ranked in the top ten supply roughly 25% of the sample. Material: blood. The source of these receptors is a woman in her thirties or forties with Graves' ophthalmopathy.

This clonotype has ten or more counts. The chain joins TRBV20-1 to TRBJ1-3; D is unresolved. Germline values: CDR1 DFQATT, CDR2 SNEGSKA (reference sequence). The length of the CDR3 is 13 residues. Trimming removed 2 bases from V and 0 bases from J, with 5 bases in between. CDR3 sequence: CSARSSSGNTIYF. The CDR3 nucleotides are TGCAGTGCTAGAAGTTCCTCTGGAAACACCATATATTTT.

In its sample, this clonotype ranks as medium-sized (0.01 to 0.1%). V is TRBV29-1 and J is TRBJ2-1, with D unresolved. V lost 2 bases and J lost 4, with 12 bases in between. The germline CDR1 and CDR2 sequences are SQVTM and ANQGSEA. This CDR3 contains 14 residues. In DNA form, the CDR3 reads TGCAGCGTTGAACGGGCTGGGCTGTACAATGAGCAGTTCTTC. It yields the protein CSVERAGLYNEQFF.

The chain combines TRBV9 with TRBJ1-1; D gene unclear. The CDR3 totals 13 residues. Trimming removed 5 bases from V and 0 bases from J, with 8 bases in between. Germline-derived CDR1 and CDR2 are SGDLS and YYNGEE. The CDR3 DNA is TGTGCCAGCAGTCTGACAATGAACACTGAAGCTTTCTTT. Amino acids: CASSLTMNTEAFF.

This clonotype was seen repeatedly, ten times or more. V usage is TRBV7-9 and J usage is TRBJ2-1; D perhaps matches TRBD2 (6 bases). V gave up 11 bases and J gave up 0 bases, with 8 bases separating them. Looked up from germline, CDR1 is SEHNR and CDR2 is FQNEAQ (reference sequence). This CDR3 contains 12 residues. CDR3 sequence: CAGGSSYNEQFF. For the CDR3, the DNA is TGTGCCGGGGGGAGCTCCTACAATGAGCAGTTCTTC.

V is TRBV6-1 and J is TRBJ1-2; D call uncertain. Trimming removed 11 bases at V and 10 bases at J, with 17 bases between. Germline loops: CDR1 MNHNS, CDR2 SASEGT. CDR3 length: 11 residues. The CDR3 DNA sequence: TGTGCCGCGGCCGTAGGGCTATCCTACACCTTC. Its translation is CAAAVGLSYTF.

The rearrangement joins TRBV12-3 or TRBV12-4 to TRBJ2-7, with D possibly TRBD2 on 5 matching bases. V gave up 3 bases and J gave up 13 bases, with 16 bases separating them. The CDR3 consists of 12 residues. This CDR3 is CASSFGLTGYYF. Written as DNA, the CDR3 is TGTGCCAGCAGTTTTGGGCTAACGGGATACTACTTC.

The chain combines TRBV15 with TRBJ2-3; TRBD1 matches at 7 bases. The CDR3 totals 16 residues. Looked up from germline, CDR1 is LNHNV and CDR2 is YYDKDF (reference sequence). Germline trimming cut 2 bases from V and 1 base from J; bases unmatched to any gene: 6. Here the CDR3 DNA reads TGTGCCACCAGCAGACCGGGACAGACCCGCACAGATACGCAGTATTTT. Its protein is CATSRPGQTRTDTQYF. Together with reference TRBV15 and TRBJ2-3, the CDR3 gives the full variable domain: DAMVIQNPRYQVTQFGKPVTLSCSQTLNHNVMYWYQQKSSQAPKLLFHYYDKDFNNEADTPDNFQSRRPNTSFCFLDIRSPGLGDTAMYLCATSRPGQTRTDTQYFGPGTRLTVL.

By share, this clonotype counts as medium-sized. This chain links TRBV19 with TRBJ1-6, with D unclear. The germline V gene encodes CDR1 LNHDA and CDR2 SQIVND (reference sequence). V lost 3 bases to trimming and J lost 7 bases, with 7 bases between them. The CDR3 loop spans 13 amino acids. The CDR3 here is CASSMGNNSPLHF. The CDR3 DNA reads TGTGCCAGTAGTATGGGGAACAATTCACCCCTCCACTTT.

At least ten counts were recorded for this clonotype. The chain has TRBV30 and TRBJ2-7; 9 bases are shared with TRBD1. CDR1 GTSNPN and CDR2 SVGIG come from the germline V gene (reference sequence). The V and J ends lost 8 bases and 3 bases, in that order; junction bases with no gene match: 2. The CDR3 sequence is 11 residues long. This CDR3 reads CARGQGYEQYF. The CDR3 nucleotides are TGTGCCAGGGGACAGGGCTACGAGCAGTACTTC.

The chain recombines TRBV20-1 with TRBJ2-1, with 7 positions matching TRBD2. The germline gives CDR1 DFQATT, CDR2 SNEGSKA (reference sequence). After removal of 2 bases from V and 4 bases from J, the junction contained 2 bases not matched to a gene. The CDR3 runs 13 residues. The CDR3 protein is CSARLAEYNEQFF. The CDR3 DNA reads TGCAGTGCTAGACTAGCGGAATACAATGAGCAGTTCTTC.

This sequence joins TRBV25-1 and TRBJ2-6; 7 positions agree with TRBD2. In germline, CDR1 is MGHDK, CDR2 SYGVNS. Unmatched junction bases numbered 11, after V lost 6 bases and J lost 0 bases. There are 18 residues in the CDR3. CDR3 sequence: CASSRWLAVPSGANVLTF. CDR3 DNA sequence: TGTGCCAGCAGCCGGTGGCTAGCGGTTCCCTCTGGGGCCAACGTCCTGACTTTC.